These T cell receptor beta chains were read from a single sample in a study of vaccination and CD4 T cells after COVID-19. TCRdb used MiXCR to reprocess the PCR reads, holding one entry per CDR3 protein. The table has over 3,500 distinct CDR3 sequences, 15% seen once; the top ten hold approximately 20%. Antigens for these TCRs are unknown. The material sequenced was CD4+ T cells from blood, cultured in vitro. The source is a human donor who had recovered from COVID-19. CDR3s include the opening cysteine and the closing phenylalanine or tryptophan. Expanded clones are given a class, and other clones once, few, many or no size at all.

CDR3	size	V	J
CASTWTGFDEQFF	NA	TRBV7-2	TRBJ2-1
CASSVEAGGPDTQYF	few	TRBV9	TRBJ2-3
CASSLEPFRTSGGGGEQYF	NA	TRBV5-1	TRBJ2-7
CASSFEGTTNEKLFF	NA	TRBV7-9	TRBJ1-4
CASSAFGGGRETQYF	NA	TRBV6-1	TRBJ2-5
CASSKETEQGRYRHYGYTF	medium-sized	TRBV21-1	TRBJ1-2
CSAPADTGDTQYF	medium-sized	TRBV20-1	TRBJ2-3
CAWRDYNEQFF	few	TRBV30	TRBJ2-1
CSVESGAGYGYTF	NA	TRBV29-1	TRBJ1-2
CASSEETQYF	few	TRBV28	TRBJ2-5
CAWSVLDEQFF	NA	TRBV30	TRBJ2-1
CASSLTGYTEAFF	medium-sized	TRBV19	TRBJ1-1
CASSPLGAGNSYEQYF	few	TRBV5-1	TRBJ2-7
CASSLSPGIRSPLHF	few	TRBV27	TRBJ1-6
CSAREEGILGTEAFF	few	TRBV20-1	TRBJ1-1
CASRRNPSDEQFF	few	TRBV7-3	TRBJ2-1
CASSVGTGGWAEAFF	few	TRBV2	TRBJ1-1
CASSPGTGAGNEKLFF	NA	TRBV7-9	TRBJ1-4
CASSPSTGRSDGGTQYF	NA	TRBV7-8	TRBJ2-5
CASSFDWTDRTQYF	NA	TRBV5-5	TRBJ2-3
CASSRGGGGLGDTQYF	NA	TRBV6-1	TRBJ2-3
CASSLSRDQPQHF	few	TRBV5-4	TRBJ1-5
CSARATGGGSNQPQHF	NA	TRBV20-1	TRBJ1-5
CASSIALGAYYEQYF	NA	TRBV19	TRBJ2-7
CASSEGQGDDQPQHF	NA	TRBV4-1	TRBJ1-5
CAWSVPTGFNYGYTF	medium-sized	TRBV30	TRBJ1-2
CASSEWTGGGETQYF	few	TRBV6-1	TRBJ2-5
CAGSSRDRSNYGYTF	NA	TRBV19	TRBJ1-2
CASRGRVYTEAFF	few	TRBV2	TRBJ1-1
CASSLVVGGPVAGTDTQYF	NA	TRBV7-9	TRBJ2-3
CASSPRTESEAFF	few	TRBV7-9	TRBJ1-1
CANKKGAANYGYTF	medium-sized	TRBV2	TRBJ1-2
CASSPQGKGEQYF	NA	TRBV11-1	TRBJ2-7
CAWRENAEAFF	medium-sized	TRBV30	TRBJ1-1
CSASRGAWETQYF	medium-sized	TRBV20-1	TRBJ2-5
CATSDRGLSNYGYTF	large	TRBV19	TRBJ1-2
CAWSPGTGVQPQHF	NA	TRBV30	TRBJ1-5
CASSPLAGPRQYF	medium-sized	TRBV2	TRBJ2-7
CASSPGRLAGPGDTQYF	few	TRBV14	TRBJ2-3
CASSRGGSSYNEQFF	NA	TRBV6-1	TRBJ2-1
CASSLNLRNEQFF	medium-sized	TRBV11-3	TRBJ2-1
CASSLFLWTSGTLGANVLTF	NA	TRBV3-1	TRBJ2-6
CAFTKQGAGGYTF	NA	TRBV30	TRBJ1-2
CASSPYGGTGPNQPQHF	few	TRBV5-1	TRBJ1-5
CASSLQGYNSPLHF	NA	TRBV14	TRBJ1-6
CSGRDAGEAFF	NA	TRBV20-1	TRBJ1-1
CASSFPNEKLFF	NA	TRBV27	TRBJ1-4
CASSLSTGALETQYF	hyperexpanded	TRBV27	TRBJ2-5
CASSFPDSHSGNTIYF	few	TRBV6-7	TRBJ1-3
CASSLIPGGDGYTF	medium-sized	TRBV27	TRBJ1-2
CAWRGGPNYGYTF	medium-sized	TRBV30	TRBJ1-2
CSASHGAGNTIYF	medium-sized	TRBV20-1	TRBJ1-3
CAWSAAGKSDLHF	few	TRBV30	TRBJ1-6
CASSLDGLYGYTF	NA	TRBV5-1	TRBJ1-2
CAWKEGMNTEAFF	few	TRBV30	TRBJ1-1
CASSYASGGGQETQYF	NA	TRBV3-1	TRBJ2-5
CASSSRGGRSTGELFF	NA	TRBV6-5	TRBJ2-2